The T cell receptor beta chain under discussion was sequenced for a study of blood T cell repertoires in COVID-19. Study-wide context: The origin of the acute and convalescent COVID-19 samples was the United States, Italy and Spain. T cells, B-cell-depleted T cells, or PBMCs provided the cDNA or gDNA that served as material.

Per the authors' pipeline: Amplification with reference gene primers provided the estimates of nucleated cell counts. Repertoires were generated with immunoSEQ multiplex PCR, while TCRdb's copy carries only in-frame clones and drops some. D and trimming were read from the DNA, whereas the V and J calls and clone size are those reported in that table. The table lists about 280,000 clones, 70% to 90% of them singletons. Trimming left V 3 bases short and J 5 bases short, with 18 bases between. The V gene's germline CDR1 is SGDLS and CDR2 YYNGEE. The CDR3 runs 16 residues. The V and J genes are TRBV9 and TRBJ1-5; a weak D match, TRBD1 (6 bases). The specimen was peripheral blood. This receptor was taken from a woman aged 25 to 39 with active or convalescent COVID-19. CDR3 DNA: TGTGCCAGCAGCGGGGCAGGGGCAGTTGGCGATCAGCCCCAGCATTTT. Its protein is CASSGAGAVGDQPQHF.